A single sample gave rise to the 18 T cell receptor beta chains below, sequenced in a study of blood T cell repertoires in COVID-19. Here immunoSEQ multiplex PCR was the method, and the copy in TCRdb shows in-frame clones only, minus some. The sample shows a few hundred thousand clones, 88% of them seen only once. The specimen sequenced was peripheral blood. These receptor sequences come from a woman in her 70s with COVID-19, enrolled during active disease.

The chain employs TRBV5-5 and TRBJ1-6, with D maybe TRBD1 (6 bases). Trimming removed 0 bases from V and 7 bases from J, with 11 bases in between. Germline V gene sequence: CDR1 SGHKS, CDR2 YYEKEE (reference sequence). This CDR3 has 15 residues. The CDR3 is CASSLDPGGNSPLHF. In DNA, the CDR3 is TGTGCCAGCAGCTTGGACCCTGGGGGCAATTCACCCCTCCACTTT.

The chain couples TRBV27 to TRBJ1-6; D remains ambiguous. V lost 3 bases, J lost 6 bases, and 6 bases lay in between. The CDR3 runs 13 residues. The germline gives CDR1 MNHEY, CDR2 SMNVEV (reference sequence). CDR3 sequence: CASSFTVNSPLHF. DNA for the CDR3: TGTGCCAGCAGTTTTACGGTTAATTCACCCCTCCACTTT.

V usage is TRBV24-1 and J usage is TRBJ2-7; 7 bases line up with TRBD2. V lost 4 bases and J lost 3; bases outside the gene matches: 5. Germline V CDR1 and CDR2: KGHDR, SFDVKD. CDR3 length: 14 amino acids. CDR3 sequence: CATSDSGLVYEQYF. The CDR3 region has the DNA TGTGCCACCAGTGACTCAGGACTAGTCTACGAGCAGTACTTC.

The chain combines TRBV5-4 with TRBJ1-1, with 9 bases identical to TRBD1. The CDR3 consists of 13 residues. V dropped 5 bases and J dropped 11; count of bases not matched to a gene: 10. Germline V gene lookup returns CDR1 SGHNT and CDR2 YYREEE (reference sequence). CDR3 DNA sequence: TGTGCCAGCAGACGAACGGGACAGGGATACGCTTTCTTT. Translating it yields CASRRTGQGYAFF.

This chain connects TRBV28 to TRBJ2-7; 8 bases agree with TRBD1. In germline, CDR1 is MDHEN, CDR2 SYDVKM. CDR3 size: 17 residues. V lost 5 bases and J lost 0; bases outside the gene matches: 12. The CDR3 DNA reads as TGTGCCAGCAGTGGGGTCTGGCAGGGGGCGATCTCCTACGAGCAGTACTTC. Its protein is CASSGVWQGAISYEQYF. Combining the CDR3 with reference TRBV28 and TRBJ2-7 gives the whole variable domain DVKVTQSSRYLVKRTGEKVFLECVQDMDHENMFWYRQDPGLGLRLIYFSYDVKMKEKGDIPEGYSVSREKKERFSLILESASTNQTSMYLCASSGVWQGAISYEQYFGPGTRLTVT.

J is TRBJ2-3 and V is TRBV28, with D perhaps matching TRBD2 (5 bases). The germline V gene encodes CDR1 MDHEN and CDR2 SYDVKM. The length of the CDR3 is 13 residues. V shed 6 bases and J shed 1 base, with 8 bases lying between them. The CDR3: CASRGAGTDTQYF. In DNA form, the CDR3 reads TGTGCCAGCAGGGGAGCGGGCACAGATACGCAGTATTTT. The entire variable domain, with the rest obtained from reference TRBV28 and TRBJ2-3, is as follows: DVKVTQSSRYLVKRTGEKVFLECVQDMDHENMFWYRQDPGLGLRLIYFSYDVKMKEKGDIPEGYSVSREKKERFSLILESASTNQTSMYLCASRGAGTDTQYFGPGTRLTVL.

This rearrangement joins TRBV24-1 to TRBJ1-2; D unresolved. From germline, CDR1 is KGHDR and CDR2 SFDVKD. The CDR3 covers 14 residues. The ends were cut back, 5 bases at V and 4 bases at J, with 13 bases in the middle. CDR3 nucleotide sequence: TGTGCCACCAGTGCCCTCCCAGGAAGCTATGGCTACACCTTC. Its protein is CATSALPGSYGYTF.

The CDR3 DNA follows: TGTGCCAGCTCACCACTAGCATCTCGCACAGATACGCAGTATTTT. Encoded protein: CASSPLASRTDTQYF. The chain joins TRBV18 to TRBJ2-3; D not resolved. The CDR3 has 15 amino acids. V lost 1 base to trimming and J lost 1 base, with 9 bases between them. Germline CDR1 and CDR2: KGHSH and LQKENI.

The chain recombines TRBV11-2 with TRBJ1-2, with D possibly matching TRBD1 (5 bases). The CDR3 has 14 residues. CDR1 is SGHAT, CDR2 FQNNGV, per germline. V was cut by 6 bases and J by 7 bases, with 18 bases left in between. The CDR3 DNA reads as TGTGCCAGCAGGCAAATCGGGGGTCGTGGTGGCTACACCTTC. Amino acid sequence: CASRQIGGRGGYTF.

The chain is built from TRBV30 and TRBJ2-2; the D gene is possibly TRBD2 (5 bases). Looked up from germline, CDR1 is GTSNPN and CDR2 is SVGIG (reference sequence). The CDR3 loop spans 14 amino acids. V was clipped by 0 bases and J by 4 bases, with 9 bases between them. CDR3 bases: TGTGCCTGGAGTGTCGGACTTTCCACCGGGGAGCTGTTTTTT. It yields the protein CAWSVGLSTGELFF. Full variable domain (outside the CDR3, taken from reference TRBV30 and TRBJ2-2): SQTIHQWPATLVQPVGSPLSLECTVEGTSNPNLYWYRQAAGRGLQLLFYSVGIGQISSEVPQNLSASRPQDRQFILSSKKLLLSDSGFYLCAWSVGLSTGELFFGEGSRLTVL.

The table lists this clone with a count of one. The rearrangement uses TRBV29-1 and TRBJ1-1; D not resolved. Germline V CDR1 and CDR2: SQVTM, ANQGSEA. CDR3 length: 13 residues. Trimming stripped 3 bases from V and 1 base from J, with 9 bases between. CDR3 residues: CSVEREANTEAFF. The CDR3 nucleotides read TGCAGCGTTGAGAGGGAGGCGAACACTGAAGCTTTCTTT.

The table lists this clone with a few counts. This sequence joins TRBV27 and TRBJ2-7, with D tentatively TRBD1 (5 bases). V was trimmed by 5 bases and J by 0 bases, leaving 14 bases between them. The CDR3 is 15 residues long. Germline V gene sequence: CDR1 MNHEY, CDR2 SMNVEV (reference sequence). The CDR3 DNA follows: TGTGCCAGCAGTCCGAGACAGATTAACTCCTACGAGCAGTACTTC. It translates to CASSPRQINSYEQYF.

Relative to its sample, this clone is medium-sized (0.01 to 0.1%). The chain uses TRBV7-9 and TRBJ1-5; 7 bases agree with TRBD1. Germline V CDR1 and CDR2: SEHNR, FQNEAQ (reference sequence). CDR3 length equals 14 residues. V was clipped by 1 base and J by 6 bases; unmatched bases: 3. The CDR3 nucleotides read TGTGCCAGCAGCTTAGAAGGGGGCGGTCAGCCCCAGCATTTT. It is translated as CASSLEGGGQPQHF.

The gene calls are TRBV25-1 and TRBJ2-6; D is undetermined. Trimming removed 7 bases from V and 1 base from J, with 5 bases in between. This CDR3 spans 13 amino acids. The germline gives CDR1 MGHDK, CDR2 SYGVNS. CDR3 DNA sequence: TGTGCCAGCATGACATCTGGGGCCAACGTCCTGACTTTC. Translated: CASMTSGANVLTF.

The rearrangement joins TRBV28 to TRBJ2-2, with TRBD1 as a possible D gene (6 bases). This CDR3 contains 15 residues. Germline V gene lookup returns CDR1 MDHEN and CDR2 SYDVKM. Trimming left V 7 bases short and J 4 bases short, with 16 bases between. CDR3 in amino acids: CASTITNRVTGELFF. Written as DNA, the CDR3 is TGTGCCAGCACTATCACCAACAGGGTCACCGGGGAGCTGTTTTTT. Drawing the rest from reference TRBV28 and TRBJ2-2, the complete variable domain is DVKVTQSSRYLVKRTGEKVFLECVQDMDHENMFWYRQDPGLGLRLIYFSYDVKMKEKGDIPEGYSVSREKKERFSLILESASTNQTSMYLCASTITNRVTGELFFGEGSRLTVL.

The chain joins TRBV7-6 to TRBJ1-2; 7 bases agree with TRBD1. With 2 bases clipped from V and 8 bases from J, the junction kept 14 bases outside the gene matches. There are 16 residues in the CDR3. Germline assignment: CDR1 SGHVS and CDR2 FNYEAQ. CDR3 coding DNA: TGTGCCAGCAGCTTATACCACGGGACAGTCGGGTTAGGCTACACCTTC. Translating it yields CASSLYHGTVGLGYTF.

This rearrangement joins TRBV5-1 to TRBJ2-1; tentative D call: TRBD1 (5 bases). Trimming removed 4 bases from V and 0 bases from J, with 17 bases in between. The germline V gene encodes CDR1 SGHRS and CDR2 YFSETQ. The CDR3 loop spans 17 amino acids. CDR3 region: CASSRRQTVSSYNEQFF. The CDR3 nucleotides read TGCGCCAGCAGCCGCCGACAGACGGTGAGCTCCTACAATGAGCAGTTCTTC. Combining the CDR3 with reference TRBV5-1 and TRBJ2-1 gives the whole variable domain KAGVTQTPRYLIKTRGQQVTLSCSPISGHRSVSWYQQTPGQGLQFLFEYFSETQRNKGNFPGRFSGRQFSNSRSEMNVSTLELGDSALYLCASSRRQTVSSYNEQFFGPGTRLTVL.

This clone has only a few counts. This chain uses TRBV6-5 with TRBJ2-2; TRBD1 is a possible D gene (6 bases). The V gene's germline CDR1 is MNHEY and CDR2 SVGAGI. Trimming left V 3 bases short and J 5 bases short, with 7 bases between. The CDR3 totals 13 residues. CDR3 DNA sequence: TGTGCCAGCAGTTATAGGGGGACCGGGGAGCTGTTTTTT. It specifies CASSYRGTGELFF.